The entry that follows covers one T cell receptor beta chain sequence. This clone was observed a single time. Its antigen is currently not known. Base qualities are not provided; no much larger clone lies one nucleotide away. The time point label for this specimen denotes: cells obtained before transplantation from donor or recipient. CD3+CD4+ and CD3+CD8+ populations were FACS-sorted from unstimulated pre-transplant donor and recipient cells taken from spleen or lymph nodes. The data derive from a study of graft-versus-host responses after intestinal transplantation (dated by TCRdb to the early 2020s). Background on the whole study: Multivisceral, liver-intestinal, or isolated intestinal transplants were received by the recipients. Anti-thymocyte globulin induction was given to all recipients, followed by maintenance tacrolimus and steroids for approximately 3 years. Bulk TCR-beta CDR3 sequencing was used to track graft-versus-host and host-versus-graft alloreactive T cell clones in the graft, circulation and bone marrow after intestinal transplantation. To identify alloreactive clones, pre-transplant mixed lymphocyte reaction products were sequenced and compared with unstimulated pre-transplant donor and recipient T cells. The cohort enrolled about two dozen intestinal transplant recipients including one retransplant, and a few patients lacking pretransplant specimens were excluded. A peak of at least 4% donor T cells among recipient peripheral blood mononuclear cells was the definition used for donor T cell macrochimerism. Samples from three later patients were sequenced in-house on an Illumina MiSeq with MiXCR processing rather than by the commercial service.

Beyond this particular receptor, the publication reports: GvH clones were found in recipient bone marrow, and some of the GvH clones appeared earlier in ileal mucosa or blood, which is consistent with an intestinal mucosal origin. Early after transplant, declines in HvG clones were associated with peak levels of circulating GvH clones. Patients with donor T cell macrochimerism had high GvH to HvG T cell clonal ratios in their allografts. The conclusions were limited by the relatively low number and heterogeneity of the intestinal transplant patients.

Ends trimmed: V by 4 bases, J by 6 bases; bases unmatched to a gene: 5. Taken from cysteine to phenylalanine, the CDR3 has 14 residues. Only CDR3 DNA is held: 42 bases, read in frame from base 1. From a lookup of the germline V gene, CDR1 and CDR2 are SGHDT and YYEEEE. The library was built by means of the immunoSEQ multiplex PCR assay. For most patients, genomic DNA was isolated with the Qiagen DNeasy Blood and Tissue Kit and shipped frozen to Adaptive Biotechnologies for TCR sequencing. High-throughput TCR-beta CDR3 sequencing of genomic DNA from most patients was performed by Adaptive Biotechnologies. Under the source paper's analysis protocol: Adaptive's ImmunoSEQ software supplied the TCR sequencing data for around 19 patients, while MiXCR and VDJtools were used to process a few other patients. CD4 versus CD8 sorting errors were corrected by removing sequences found in both subsets at a frequency ratio below 5:1. Because the origin of CDR3 nucleotide sequences shared between donor and recipient could not be assigned, those sequences were removed. To be classed as alloreactive, a clone needed at least 2-fold expansion over unstimulated cells and a minimum CFSE-low frequency of 0.002% (template counts) or 0.001% (read counts). Mappable clones were those detected in sequenced pre-transplant spleen, lymph node, or MLR CFSE-low populations of the donor or recipient. The cumulative frequency of alloreactive clones was calculated as a percentage of all sequences, weighted by copy number. This is the immuneACCESS table as TCRdb keeps it, with only in-frame sequences that have V and J called. A part of the clones is gone; compared with another copy, unresolved V genes explain less than half, and the rest is unexplained. V, J and clone size reflect that table, while D and trimming were determined from the DNA. This sample lists 55,000 to 80,000 clones; 85% to 95% were detected once. Roughly 1.6% of the sample belongs to the ten largest clones.

The chain is made from TRBV5-6 and TRBJ2-1; TRBD2 lines up with 9 middle nucleotides. The receptor was isolated from a human donor who was the organ donor for an intestinal transplant. Material: unstimulated CD8+ T cells sorted from spleen or lymph node cells, obtained before transplant. The DNA is as follows: TGTGCCAGCAGCCGGGGACTAGCCAGCAATGAGCAGTTCTTC. The resulting protein is CASSRGLASNEQFF.